Each of the 17 T cell receptor beta chains below was sequenced from the same sample in a study of blood T cell repertoires in COVID-19 (dated by TCRdb to the early 2020s). Libraries came from the immunoSEQ multiplex PCR assay. TCRdb holds this immuneACCESS table with in-frame rearrangements only. Some clones are missing; in checked studies, unresolved V genes explain under half, and the rest has no known cause. Present in this sample are roughly 200,000 clones, roughly 80% of which were seen just once. Of the sample, 7.9% is held by the ten largest clones. The material sequenced was peripheral blood. Receptors originate from a woman over 75 with acute or convalescent COVID-19.

The chain combines TRBV30 with TRBJ2-5; tentatively, D is TRBD2 (7 bases). The germline V gene encodes CDR1 GTSNPN and CDR2 SVGIG (reference sequence). The CDR3 totals 13 residues. The V end was cut by 3 bases, the J end by 4 bases, with 12 bases between. CDR3 DNA: TGTGCCTGGAGCGGGGGGCCTCCAGAGACCCAGTACTTC. It encodes CAWSGGPPETQYF.

This chain joins TRBV19 and TRBJ2-1; TRBD2 matches at 7 bases. The CDR3 totals 16 residues. Germline CDR1 reads LNHDA; CDR2 reads SQIVND (reference sequence). The J segment lost 5 bases and the V segment lost 3 bases, leaving 10 bases of the junction unmatched. DNA of the CDR3: TGTGCCAGTAGTATGGCGAGCGGGGCCCCTCACAATGAGCAGTTCTTC. Encoded protein: CASSMASGAPHNEQFF.

J is TRBJ2-3 and V is TRBV27; D is possibly TRBD2 (6 bases). Germline V gene sequence: CDR1 MNHEY, CDR2 SMNVEV (reference sequence). Trimming stripped 5 bases from V and 2 bases from J, with 14 bases between. This CDR3 has 15 amino acids. The CDR3 bases are TGTGCCAGCAGTCCATGGACTACGTACACAGATACGCAGTATTTT. Protein sequence: CASSPWTTYTDTQYF.

This chain uses TRBV5-5 with TRBJ2-2; D is possibly TRBD1 (6 bases). CDR3 length: 17 amino acids. V lost 5 bases, J lost 5 bases, and 22 bases lay in between. Germline loops: CDR1 SGHKS, CDR2 YYEKEE (reference sequence). The CDR3 coding sequence is TGTGCCAGCAGGCGTAACAATCCAGGGGTGCAAACCGGGGAGCTGTTTTTT. Its translation is CASRRNNPGVQTGELFF.

This chain joins TRBV19 and TRBJ2-7; 7 bases line up with TRBD1. The germline V gene encodes CDR1 LNHDA and CDR2 SQIVND (reference sequence). Trimming cost V 3 bases and J 3 bases; bases outside gene matches: 5. The CDR3 extends over 14 amino acids. The CDR3 loop is CASSMTGPNYEQYF. The CDR3 nucleotides read TGTGCCAGTAGTATGACAGGGCCGAACTACGAGCAGTACTTC.

The chain recombines TRBV28 with TRBJ2-7; TRBD1 is a possible D gene (6 bases). The CDR3 has 14 amino acids. Trimming pared 1 base from V and 2 bases from J, leaving 9 bases between. In germline, CDR1 is MDHEN, CDR2 SYDVKM. CDR3 amino acids: CASSLSTGAYEQYF. The DNA for the CDR3 is TGTGCCAGCAGTTTATCGACAGGAGCCTACGAGCAGTACTTC. The whole variable domain, filled in from reference TRBV28 and TRBJ2-7, reads DVKVTQSSRYLVKRTGEKVFLECVQDMDHENMFWYRQDPGLGLRLIYFSYDVKMKEKGDIPEGYSVSREKKERFSLILESASTNQTSMYLCASSLSTGAYEQYFGPGTRLTVT.

This clone showed up just a few times. This sequence joins TRBV25-1 and TRBJ1-1; perhaps TRBD1 as D (6 bases). Per the germline V gene, CDR1 is MGHDK and CDR2 is SYGVNS. V shed 5 bases and J shed 4 bases, with 17 bases lying between them. This CDR3 is built from 15 residues. The CDR3 DNA is TGTGCCAGCAGTCCCACGGGGGGGCCGGGCACTGAAGCTTTCTTT. Translated, it gives CASSPTGGPGTEAFF.

V is TRBV3-1 (or the pseudogene TRBV3-2) and J is TRBJ1-1; perhaps TRBD1 as D (6 bases). V was pared by 5 bases and J by 5 bases, with 12 bases between. This CDR3 has 13 residues. The V gene's germline CDR1 is LGHDT and CDR2 YNNKEL (reference sequence). The CDR3 loop is CASSLRTATEAFF. CDR3 nucleotide sequence: TGTGCCAGCAGCTTGCGGACAGCAACTGAAGCTTTCTTT.

The rearrangement uses TRBV19 and TRBJ1-2, with TRBD1 matching over 9 bases. The germline CDR1 and CDR2 sequences are LNHDA and SQIVND (reference sequence). Trimming removed 7 bases from V and 2 bases from J; junction bases left unmatched: 2. This CDR3 is 13 amino acids long. CDR3 protein: CASTGTGNYGYTF. For the CDR3, the DNA is TGTGCCAGTACCGGGACAGGGAACTATGGCTACACCTTC.

The rearrangement links TRBV18 to TRBJ1-1, with TRBD1 matching 8 bases. CDR1 is KGHSH, CDR2 LQKENI, per germline. The CDR3 covers 14 residues. After removal of 4 bases from V and 5 bases from J, the junction contained 6 bases not matched to a gene. The CDR3 region is CASSLRTGRTEAFF. Written as DNA, the CDR3 is TGTGCCAGCTCACTAAGGACAGGGAGAACTGAAGCTTTCTTT.

This chain uses TRBV27 with TRBJ1-2; 8 nucleotides align to TRBD1. Germline trimming cut 6 bases from V and 4 bases from J; bases unmatched to any gene: 4. This CDR3 is 13 amino acids long. Germline CDR1 and CDR2: MNHEY and SMNVEV (reference sequence). The CDR3 DNA is TGTGCCAGCAGCCGGACAGGGACCTATGGCTACACCTTC. It encodes CASSRTGTYGYTF.

The chain couples TRBV11-2 to TRBJ2-7; no reliable D call. V shed 0 bases and J shed 3 bases, with 6 bases lying between them. The CDR3 runs 13 residues. The V gene's germline CDR1 is SGHAT and CDR2 FQNNGV. The CDR3 loop reads CASSLDPVYEQYF. CDR3 sequence (DNA): TGTGCCAGCAGCTTAGATCCTGTCTACGAGCAGTACTTC.

This chain uses TRBV5-4 with TRBJ1-3; 10 positions agree with TRBD1. CDR1 is SGHNT, CDR2 YYREEE, per germline (reference sequence). CDR3 length: 17 residues. The V gene end was trimmed by 2 bases and the J gene end by 4 bases; junction bases not matched to a gene: 9. The CDR3 region has the DNA TGTGCCAGCAGCTTTGATCCGGGACAGGGGTTCGGAAACACCATATATTTT. Translating it yields CASSFDPGQGFGNTIYF.

This sequence joins TRBV5-4 and TRBJ1-2; possibly TRBD1 for D (5 bases). Trimming took off 4 bases at V and 5 bases at J, with 12 bases between the two ends. Looked up from germline, CDR1 is SGHNT and CDR2 is YYREEE (reference sequence). This CDR3 region has 13 residues. The CDR3 protein is CASSRPDTYGYTF. The CDR3 nucleotides read TGTGCCAGCAGCCGACCGGACACATATGGCTACACCTTC.

The chain recombines TRBV7-3 with TRBJ2-1; 13 bases are shared with TRBD2. Germline-derived CDR1 and CDR2 are SGHTA and FQGTGA. CDR3 size: 20 residues. Unmatched junction bases numbered 20, after V lost 5 bases and J lost 7 bases. In DNA, the CDR3 is TGTGCCAGCAGCGTTAAGGTGAGACTAGCGGGAGGTTCGGATAGTAATGAGCAGTTCTTC. Translation gives CASSVKVRLAGGSDSNEQFF.

Regarding this clone: This specimen includes other DNA sequences encoding the same CDR3. The chain combines TRBV3-1 (or the pseudogene TRBV3-2) with TRBJ2-3; 7 bases fit TRBD1. This CDR3 comprises 15 residues. Germline CDR1 is LGHDT and CDR2 is YNNKEL (reference sequence). V gave up 1 base and J gave up 0 bases; unmatched junction bases: 1. This CDR3 reads CASSQAGGSTDTQYF. The CDR3 DNA reads TGTGCCAGCAGCCAAGCAGGGGGAAGCACAGATACGCAGTATTTT.

This clone occurred a few times. The chain joins TRBV7-2 to TRBJ1-1; 9 bases match TRBD1. Trimming at V came to 10 bases and at J to 4 bases, leaving 7 bases not matched to a gene. This CDR3 spans 13 amino acids. Germline assignment: CDR1 SGHTA and CDR2 FQGNSA. The CDR3 bases are TGTGCCACTGGGACAGGGTGGACCACTGAAGCTTTCTTT. Translated, it gives CATGTGWTTEAFF.